These 2 T cell receptor beta chains originate from one sample sequenced in a study of cytomegalovirus exposure and HLA in healthy donors. The study ran its PCR with 60 Vbeta and 13 Jbeta primers. The protocol was immunoSEQ multiplex PCR, while the TCRdb copy is restricted to in-frame clones and leaves out a portion. The top ten clones hold approximately 7.8% of a sample with about 120,000 clones, approximately 74% of them seen once. Sequenced: PBMCs. Every receptor here comes from a male donor in good health and CMV-seronegative.

This clone was counted a few times. The CDR3 is CASSLESRDEKLFF. CDR3 bases: TGTGCCAGCAGCTTAGAGTCGCGAGATGAAAAACTGTTTTTT. J is TRBJ1-4 and V is TRBV7-9; D is unresolved. CDR1 is SEHNR and CDR2 is FQNEAQ in the germline V gene (reference sequence). Trimming removed 1 base at V and 6 bases at J, with 9 bases between. The CDR3 is 14 amino acids.

The chain is built from TRBV6-5 and TRBJ2-1, with D unresolved. With 4 bases removed from V and 7 bases from J, the gap between germline ends came to 11 bases. Germline values: CDR1 MNHEY, CDR2 SVGAGI. There are 13 residues in the CDR3. The CDR3 nucleotides are TGTGCCAGCAGTTTTGGGCTTTCTAATGAGCAGTTCTTC. Its protein product is CASSFGLSNEQFF.